Presented here are 3 T cell receptor beta chains from one specimen sequenced in a study of Graves' ophthalmopathy and Graves' hyperthyroidism. Amplified TCR beta CDR3 regions were obtained using RNA transcripts as template. First-round RT-PCR employed HTBI primers, with a second-round multiplex PCR after it. TCRdb independently ran MiXCR on the multiplex PCR reads; one entry per CDR3 protein. The sample lists hundreds of thousands of distinct CDR3 sequences, roughly 40% occurring once. Source material: peripheral blood. Receptor source: an adult man with Graves' ophthalmopathy.

This clonotype was seen repeatedly, ten times or more. The chain uses TRBV19 and TRBJ1-6; no clear D gene. The V end was cut by 5 bases, the J end by 4 bases, with 9 bases between. The CDR3 spans 14 residues. In germline, CDR1 is LNHDA, CDR2 SQIVND (reference sequence). This chain's CDR3 is CASSHREYNSPLHF. The CDR3 region has the DNA TGTGCCAGTAGTCACAGAGAATATAATTCACCCCTCCACTTT. Together with reference TRBV19 and TRBJ1-6, the CDR3 gives the full variable domain: DGGITQSPKYLFRKEGQNVTLSCEQNLNHDAMYWYRQDPGQGLRLIYYSQIVNDFQKGDIAEGYSVSREKKESFPLTVTSAQKNPTAFYLCASSHREYNSPLHFGNGTRLTVT.

This clonotype was seen ten or more times. This chain uses TRBV2 with TRBJ1-6, with a weak D call TRBD1 (6 bases). The germline CDR1 and CDR2 sequences are SNHLY and FYNNEI. CDR3 size: 15 residues. V lost 3 bases and J 5 bases, leaving 11 bases between the germline ends. This CDR3 reads CASSDGQGNNSPLHF. The CDR3 nucleotides are TGTGCCAGCAGTGATGGGCAGGGGAATAATTCACCCCTCCACTTT.

Comment on this clonotype: The junction differs from germline at one of its ends, possibly a read error. The chain combines TRBV7-6 with TRBJ1-5, with D maybe TRBD1 (6 bases). This CDR3 contains 14 residues. Germline CDR1 SGHVS, CDR2 FNYEAQ. The CDR3 sequence is CASSHTDSQESQHF. The CDR3 DNA sequence: TGCGCCAGCAGCCACACGGACAGTCAGGAATCCCAGCATTTT.